This T cell receptor (beta chain) was documented in a study of T cell responses to AZD1222 COVID-19 vaccine (dated by TCRdb to the early 2020s). For the study in its entirety: AZD1222 recipients given second doses at about 4 weeks or at about 12 weeks were pooled, since spike-specific TCR depth and breadth were not found to differ between the two schedules. A total of about 230 trial participants underwent TCR sequencing, of whom nearly 210 received two doses of AZD1222 and about 25 received two doses of the MenACWY control vaccine. Trial participants were enrolled into age subgroups of 18-55, 56-69 and 70-plus years, which contained around 150, 29 and 61 TCR-sequenced participants, respectively. Study-wide conclusions, independent of this receptor: Most participants were white British and females outnumbered males, and the authors suggested that clonal diversity may have been underestimated. Only six AZD1222 recipients were SARS-CoV-2 seropositive at baseline, limiting conclusions about previously exposed vaccinees. Because no day 14 peak-response samples were available, repertoires were characterized only after the peak T cell response. After two AZD1222 doses, both the breadth and the depth of spike-specific TCRs were significantly higher than at day 0 and than in MenACWY recipients. Vaccine-associated CD4 TCRs spanned the whole spike protein, with dominant responses in regions 160-218 and 743-854. The 56-69-year group was small, and its depth increase did not reach significance, likely because of low power. Nearly half of unique spike-specific TCRs reportedly recognized epitopes outside regions mutated in the B.1.351 and B.1.1.7 variants.

On this clone: Its specific antigen is unknown. Base-call qualities are not available, and no considerably larger clone is one nucleotide away.

The CDR3 regions of human TCRbeta chains were analyzed by immunosequencing. The paper's data handling went like this. Repertoire TCRs were checked for matches against a reference library of SARS-CoV-2-specific TCRs that had been generated using the MIRA antigen-specificity platform. Breadth meant the fraction of unique TCRs that were SARS-CoV-2-associated, whereas depth meant the fraction of total T cells that were SARS-CoV-2-associated. Using the MIRA data, each spike-specific TCR was assigned both to the spike region to which the TCR was reactive and to a CD4 or CD8 class. Log10-transformed breadth and depth values were compared by one-way ANOVA with Sidak's multiple comparisons tests. TCRdb re-hosts the immuneACCESS table, in-frame sequences only. Its copies lack some clones; in the studies checked, an unresolved V gene accounts for under half of them, and the cause for the rest is not known. Clone size and V and J calls were adopted from that table, with D and trimming inferred from the DNA. For this sample the table gives approximately 180,000 clones, of which 85% to 90% were detected only once. The ten biggest clones cover under 8% of the sample.

Measured from the cysteine to the phenylalanine, the CDR3 is 16 residues long. Only the CDR3 region is kept as DNA, spanning 48 bases read in frame from base 1. The time point label, read with the paper, signifies: baseline before first vaccination. Vaccinee samples were obtained from the UK trials COV001 and COV002, which included a single-blind randomized controlled phase 2/3 trial of AZD1222 (ChAdOx1 nCoV-19) in healthy adults. Trial participant PBMC samples were collected at day 0 and day 28 after the second dose for TCRbeta chain sequencing. Sequenced material: peripheral blood, taken on day 0 of AZD1222 vaccination. This receptor was identified in an adult in good health. The chain links TRBV21-1 with TRBJ1-1; the table assigns TRBD1, which was not confirmed against the DNA. TRBV21-1 constitutes a pseudogene. The CDR3 protein is CASSKAIQGSRAEAFF. Here is the DNA: TGTGCCAGCAGCAAAGCGATTCAGGGGAGTCGGGCTGAAGCTTTCTTT.